This T cell receptor beta chain was obtained from a study of cytomegalovirus exposure and HLA in healthy donors. Broader study findings: Among TCR sequences, most were rare, though some public TCRs appeared in many donors. Associated with cytomegalovirus, according to the listing, were 164 TCR beta chains.

Comments on this clone: What it recognizes is unknown.

Here immunoSEQ multiplex PCR was the method, and the copy in TCRdb shows in-frame clones only, minus some. Found here are approximately 230,000 clones, roughly 87% of them singletons; the top ten hold 12%. Material for sequencing was PBMCs. This TCR derives from a man aged 18 to 35 in good health and CMV-seropositive.

The CDR3 DNA reads TGCAGCGCAGGTCGAGGACAGGGATACAATGAGCAGTTCTTC. Encoded protein: CSAGRGQGYNEQFF. The chain uses TRBV29-1 and TRBJ2-1; 8 positions match TRBD1. CDR3 length: 14 residues. CDR1 and CDR2 from the germline V gene are SQVTM and ANQGSEA. V lost 7 bases and J lost 4; bases outside the gene matches: 9.